The 27 T cell receptor beta chains reported below all come from one sample, sequenced in a study of cytomegalovirus exposure and HLA in healthy donors. The PCR used 60 Vbeta and 13 Jbeta primers. Sequencing used immunoSEQ multiplex PCR; TCRdb keeps in-frame clones, though not all of them. The sample comprises over 120,000 clones, approximately 78% of which are singletons, and about 3.2% rests with the top ten. Sequencing was done on a sample of PBMCs. The receptor set was obtained from a female donor in good health and CMV-seronegative.

The count of this clone is one. V and J are TRBV7-2 and TRBJ1-1; 8 positions match TRBD1. V was clipped by 2 bases and J by 5 bases; unmatched bases: 4. The length of the CDR3 is 14 residues. Germline V gene lookup returns CDR1 SGHTA and CDR2 FQGNSA. DNA of the CDR3: TGTGCCAGCAGCTTAACCAGGGGGCAGACTGAAGCTTTCTTT. This sequence encodes CASSLTRGQTEAFF.

The chain links TRBV5-1 to TRBJ2-7; no clear D gene. Germline V gene data show CDR1 as SGHRS and CDR2 as YFSETQ. This CDR3 is built from 13 residues. Trimming took 5 bases from V and 4 from J, leaving 13 bases between them. CDR3 nucleotides: TGCGCCAGCAGTCGTCTAGAAGCTTACGAGCAGTACTTC. Its protein product is CASSRLEAYEQYF.

The rearrangement joins TRBV19 to TRBJ1-4, with 7 bases fitting TRBD1. Germline V lookup: CDR1 LNHDA, CDR2 SQIVND (reference sequence). The CDR3 contains 14 residues. J was trimmed by 7 bases and V by 5 bases; bases with no gene match: 7. The CDR3 DNA reads as TGTGCCAGTAGTGAAAGGGGGCTGAGTGAAAAACTGTTTTTT. Translation: CASSERGLSEKLFF.

The chain joins TRBV5-1 to TRBJ2-5; TRBD1 matches at 11 bases. V dropped 4 bases and J dropped 4; count of bases not matched to a gene: 15. The V gene's germline CDR1 is SGHRS and CDR2 YFSETQ. The CDR3 sequence is 18 residues long. CDR3 DNA: TGCGCCAGCAGCCCTGGACAGGGGGCGACGGCGATAGTAGAGACCCAGTACTTC. Translated, it gives CASSPGQGATAIVETQYF.

There are a few counts of this clone. The J gene is TRBJ1-1, the V gene TRBV5-6; maybe TRBD1 (5 bases). V was cut by 2 bases and J by 1 base, with 9 bases left in between. The CDR3 covers 14 residues. In germline, CDR1 is SGHDT, CDR2 YYEEEE. The CDR3 coding sequence is TGTGCCAGCAGCTTAGGAAGGGGGAACACTGAAGCTTTCTTT. Encoded protein: CASSLGRGNTEAFF.

This clone was picked up one time. CDR3 protein: CASSLWDSEAFF. CDR3 coding DNA: TGTGCCAGCAGTTTATGGGACAGCGAAGCTTTCTTT. The genes are TRBV28 and TRBJ1-1; TRBD1 is a possible D gene (6 bases). Germline V gene data show CDR1 as MDHEN and CDR2 as SYDVKM. This CDR3 region has 12 residues. V lost 0 bases and J lost 8, with 7 bases in between.

In its sample, this clone was seen a few times. The V gene is TRBV7-6, the J gene TRBJ2-5; unclear D gene. This CDR3 has 12 residues. Germline CDR1 SGHVS, CDR2 FNYEAQ. V lost 3 bases and J lost 2, with 4 bases in between. The CDR3 here is CASSFGQETQYF. DNA for the CDR3: TGTGCCAGCAGCTTCGGGCAAGAGACCCAGTACTTC.

The chain couples TRBV25-1 to TRBJ2-7; 7 bases line up with TRBD1. J was trimmed by 2 bases and V by 4 bases; bases with no gene match: 8. The germline V gene encodes CDR1 MGHDK and CDR2 SYGVNS. The length of the CDR3 is 15 residues. CDR3 residues: CASSGPRQGAYEQYF. The DNA of the CDR3 is TGTGCCAGCAGTGGACCCCGACAGGGCGCCTACGAGCAGTACTTC.

The rearrangement links TRBV28 to TRBJ1-2, with 7 bases matching TRBD1. The germline CDR1 and CDR2 sequences are MDHEN and SYDVKM. This CDR3 is built from 16 residues. The ends lost 8 bases at V and 4 bases at J; junction bases unmatched: 16. This CDR3 reads CASQTATGISSYGYTF. The DNA for the CDR3 is TGTGCCAGCCAAACCGCGACAGGGATTTCCTCCTATGGCTACACCTTC.

This clone was counted between two and nine times. This sequence joins TRBV9 and TRBJ1-3; D gene unclear. The germline CDR1 and CDR2 sequences are SGDLS and YYNGEE. The CDR3 is 14 residues long. Trimming removed 4 bases at V and 3 bases at J, with 11 bases between. Here the CDR3 DNA reads TGTGCCAGCAGCCCAAGGACTGATGGAAACACCATATATTTT. The encoded protein is CASSPRTDGNTIYF.

The chain employs TRBV5-1 and TRBJ2-3; TRBD2 aligns across 10 bases. Germline values: CDR1 SGHRS, CDR2 YFSETQ. This CDR3 comprises 18 residues. J lost 1 base, V lost 0 bases, and 8 bases had no gene match. The CDR3 region is CASSLVAGGQYGTDTQYF. In DNA, the CDR3 is TGCGCCAGCAGCTTGGTAGCGGGGGGTCAATATGGCACAGATACGCAGTATTTT.

The table lists this clone with a count of one. The V and J genes are TRBV9 and TRBJ1-1; 7 nucleotides agree with TRBD1. The trim removed 4 bases at V and 2 bases at J, leaving 5 bases unmatched. The CDR3 sequence is 14 residues long. Germline assignment: CDR1 SGDLS and CDR2 YYNGEE. Here the CDR3 reads CASSPGTVNTEAFF. The CDR3 DNA follows: TGTGCCAGCAGCCCGGGGACAGTTAACACTGAAGCTTTCTTT.

This clone came up a few times. The genes are TRBV5-5 and TRBJ2-1; possible D gene TRBD2, 6 bases. Per germline, CDR1 SGHKS and CDR2 YYEKEE (reference sequence). The CDR3 consists of 13 residues. V lost 1 base to trimming and J lost 7 bases, with 9 bases between them. Written as DNA, the CDR3 is TGTGCCAGCAGCTTGCGGGGGTCGAATGAGCAGTTCTTC. Amino acids: CASSLRGSNEQFF.

A note on this clone: Other DNA sequences in this sample translate to the same CDR3. CDR3 residues: CASSVSRVGRYNRLDHYGYTF. As DNA, the CDR3 is TGTGCCAGCAGCGTATCAAGGGTCGGGAGATACAACAGGCTCGATCACTATGGCTACACCTTC. J is TRBJ1-2 and V is TRBV9; D possibly corresponds to TRBD1 (5 bases). The CDR3 loop spans 21 amino acids. Trimming pared 1 base from V and 3 bases from J, leaving 31 bases between. Germline V gives CDR1 SGDLS, CDR2 YYNGEE.

In regard to this clone: Germline and junction disagree at one end, which may indicate a read error. The chain links TRBV25-1 to TRBJ1-2, with TRBD1 matching 7 bases. CDR3 length equals 11 residues. Germline assignment: CDR1 MGHDK and CDR2 SYGVNS. The CDR3, as DNA: TGTGCCAGCGCCTTAGGGGGCGGCTACCCCTTC. It yields the protein CASALGGGYPF.

V usage is TRBV19 and J usage is TRBJ1-5; D gene uncertain. The CDR3 spans 14 residues. Per the germline V gene, CDR1 is LNHDA and CDR2 is SQIVND (reference sequence). V was pared by 1 base and J by 4 bases, with 8 bases between. The CDR3 reads CASSIAPENQPQHF. The CDR3 DNA sequence: TGTGCCAGTAGTATAGCCCCGGAGAATCAGCCCCAGCATTTT.

The rearrangement links TRBV28 to TRBJ1-2; D gene uncertain. Per the germline V gene, CDR1 is MDHEN and CDR2 is SYDVKM. This CDR3 is built from 13 residues. V lost 2 bases and J 4 bases, leaving 8 bases between the germline ends. CDR3 coding DNA: TGTGCCAGCAGTTTACAAGCCATCTATGGCTACACCTTC. This translates into CASSLQAIYGYTF.

This chain joins TRBV19 and TRBJ1-2; 9 bases match TRBD1. Looked up from germline, CDR1 is LNHDA and CDR2 is SQIVND (reference sequence). J gave up 8 bases and V 7 bases, and 8 bases lay outside the gene matches. CDR3 length: 13 amino acids. CDR3 DNA sequence: TGTGCCAGTACCCACAAGGACAGGGGCGGCTACACCTTC. Translating gives CASTHKDRGGYTF. Drawing the rest from reference TRBV19 and TRBJ1-2, the complete variable domain is DGGITQSPKYLFRKEGQNVTLSCEQNLNHDAMYWYRQDPGQGLRLIYYSQIVNDFQKGDIAEGYSVSREKKESFPLTVTSAQKNPTAFYLCASTHKDRGGYTFGSGTRLTVV.

V usage is TRBV5-1 and J usage is TRBJ1-2; a possible D gene is TRBD1 (5 bases). The CDR3 contains 15 residues. Trimming stripped 5 bases from V and 2 bases from J, with 16 bases between. Per the germline V gene, CDR1 is SGHRS and CDR2 is YFSETQ. The CDR3, as DNA: TGCGCCAGCAGGGACCCGACAGAATCGAACTATGGCTACACCTTC. Its translation is CASRDPTESNYGYTF.

This clone was seen only a few times. The chain links TRBV27 to TRBJ2-7; D may be TRBD1 (5 bases). The CDR3 runs 12 residues. Trimming took off 6 bases at V and 6 bases at J, with 12 bases between the two ends. The germline V gene encodes CDR1 MNHEY and CDR2 SMNVEV (reference sequence). In nucleotides, the CDR3 is TGTGCCAGCAGAGGCAGGGCACTCGAGCAGTACTTC. Translation gives CASRGRALEQYF.

This clone has only a few counts. The rearrangement uses TRBV9 and TRBJ2-7; 8 nucleotides align to TRBD2. The CDR3 runs 14 residues. V was pared by 3 bases and J by 4 bases, with 6 bases of the junction left unmatched. The V gene's germline CDR1 is SGDLS and CDR2 YYNGEE. The CDR3: CASSARGGGYEQYF. Written as DNA, the CDR3 is TGTGCCAGCAGCGCCCGGGGGGGCGGATACGAGCAGTACTTC.

The gene calls are TRBV7-2 and TRBJ1-1; a weak D match, TRBD1 (6 bases). The CDR3 covers 13 residues. Trimming stripped 3 bases from V and 10 bases from J, with 15 bases between. The germline gives CDR1 SGHTA, CDR2 FQGNSA. DNA of the CDR3: TGTGCCAGCAGCTTGTCGGGGGGCATCGGAGCTTTCTTT. The encoded protein is CASSLSGGIGAFF.

With regard to this clone: Without the conserved terminal phenylalanine or tryptophan, this CDR3 likely stems from a read error. Because the CDR3's place on the DNA is in doubt, the DNA is left out and the CDR3 is given as listed by TCRdb. V is TRBV4-1 and J is TRBJ1-2; the D call in the table, TRBD1, was not verified against the DNA. The CDR3 spans 15 residues, counting both ends. CDR1 and CDR2 from the germline V gene are MGHRA and YSYEKL. This chain's CDR3 is CASSPTPRPRIWLRI.

The genes are TRBV4-2 and TRBJ1-4; D is unclear. V was shortened by 5 bases and J by 8 bases, with 9 bases between the two germline ends. The CDR3 is 12 residues long. Germline lookup yields CDR1 LGHNA and CDR2 YNFKEQ. The DNA of the CDR3 is TGTGCCAGCAGCGAACGGGTAGAAAAACTGTTTTTT. Translated: CASSERVEKLFF.

The V gene is TRBV6-5, the J gene TRBJ2-2, with unresolved D. Germline lookup yields CDR1 MNHEY and CDR2 SVGAGI. This CDR3 has 12 residues. V lost 10 bases and J lost 5, with 11 bases in between. The CDR3 DNA reads as TGTGCCACCCATGTAGTGACCGGGGAGCTGTTTTTT. Amino acid sequence: CATHVVTGELFF.

The gene calls are TRBV5-4 and TRBJ2-1; no clear D. Looked up from germline, CDR1 is SGHNT and CDR2 is YYREEE (reference sequence). V was trimmed by 4 bases and J by 0 bases, leaving 14 bases between them. This CDR3 is built from 16 residues. CDR3 protein: CASSHEAMSSYNEQFF. DNA of the CDR3: TGTGCCAGCAGCCACGAAGCGATGAGCTCCTACAATGAGCAGTTCTTC.

CDR3 residues: CASSPSNSGNTIYF. The DNA of the CDR3 is TGTGCCAGCAGCCCCAGTAACTCTGGAAACACCATATATTTT. The V call is TRBV11-2, the J call TRBJ1-3; D unresolved. Germline V gene lookup returns CDR1 SGHAT and CDR2 FQNNGV. CDR3 length: 14 amino acids. V dropped 5 bases and J dropped 0 bases, with 8 bases sitting between them.